Listed here is a single TCR beta chain. The data originate from a study of blood T cell repertoires in COVID-19. Study processing details: Using reference gene primer amplification, nucleated cell counts were estimated. Clones were sequenced by immunoSEQ multiplex PCR, and TCRdb holds only the in-frame ones, with some missing. From that table come the V and J calls and clone size; the DNA was used to work out D and trimming. The sample lists just under 20,000 clones, 85% to 95% seen once, with roughly 3.9% in the top ten. The sequence was obtained from a woman aged 50 to 60 with active COVID-19. Sequenced sample: peripheral blood.

CDR3 in amino acids: CASSLKREDTGELFF. In DNA form, the CDR3 reads TGTGCCAGCAGTTTAAAGCGGGAGGACACCGGGGAGCTGTTTTTT. V is TRBV27 and J is TRBJ2-2; 9 bases match TRBD2. There are 15 residues in the CDR3. The J segment lost 3 bases and the V segment lost 2 bases, leaving 1 base of the junction unmatched. Germline CDR1 and CDR2: MNHEY and SMNVEV (reference sequence).